A single sample gave rise to the 24 T cell receptor beta chains below, sequenced in a study of cytomegalovirus exposure and HLA in healthy donors. Method: immunoSEQ multiplex PCR; TCRdb's copy keeps in-frame clones and lacks some. This sample carries 250,000 or so clones, more than 75% of them seen once, and the ten largest clones take approximately 12%. Source material: PBMCs. The source is a man aged 18 to 30 in good health and CMV-seropositive.

This clone was seen once. The chain employs TRBV6-5 and TRBJ2-3; 11 nucleotides agree with TRBD2. Trimming took 6 bases from V and 5 from J; bases not matched to a gene: 7. CDR1 and CDR2 from the germline V gene are MNHEY and SVGAGI. This CDR3 has 15 residues. The CDR3 nucleotides are TGTGCCAGCAGCCGACTAGCGGGATTAGGAGATACGCAGTATTTT. Amino acid sequence: CASSRLAGLGDTQYF.

V usage is TRBV9 and J usage is TRBJ2-3, with 8 bases identical to TRBD2. This CDR3 has 16 amino acids. Germline-derived CDR1 and CDR2 are SGDLS and YYNGEE. With 0 bases clipped from V and 5 bases from J, the junction kept 8 bases outside the gene matches. The CDR3 DNA reads TGTGCCAGCAGCGTAGCGAGCGGGAGAGAAAGAGATACGCAGTATTTT. Translating it yields CASSVASGRERDTQYF. The variable domain in full, completed from reference TRBV9 and TRBJ2-3, reads DSGVTQTPKHLITATGQRVTLRCSPRSGDLSVYWYQQSLDQGLQFLIQYYNGEERAKGNILERFSAQQFPDLHSELNLSSLELGDSALYFCASSVASGRERDTQYFGPGTRLTVL.

V and J are TRBV6-5 and TRBJ2-1; 9 positions agree with TRBD2. This CDR3 has 15 residues. The germline CDR1 and CDR2 sequences are MNHEY and SVGAGI. After removal of 6 bases from V and 3 bases from J, the junction contained 6 bases not matched to a gene. The CDR3 region has the DNA TGTGCCAGCAGACTTAGCGGGAGTCTCTACAATGAGCAGTTCTTC. It yields the protein CASRLSGSLYNEQFF.

The chain links TRBV15 to TRBJ2-7, with 12 bases lining up with TRBD2. J gave up 3 bases and V 1 base, and 4 bases lay outside the gene matches. Germline V gives CDR1 LNHNV, CDR2 YYDKDF (reference sequence). The CDR3 is made up of 16 amino acids. CDR3 sequence: CATSRGPGLAGYEQYF. In nucleotides, the CDR3 is TGTGCCACCAGCAGAGGCCCGGGACTAGCGGGCTACGAGCAGTACTTC. Based on the CDR3 plus reference TRBV15 and TRBJ2-7, the full variable domain is DAMVIQNPRYQVTQFGKPVTLSCSQTLNHNVMYWYQQKSSQAPKLLFHYYDKDFNNEADTPDNFQSRRPNTSFCFLDIRSPGLGDTAMYLCATSRGPGLAGYEQYFGPGTRLTVT.

The rearrangement joins TRBV28 to TRBJ2-7; D ambiguous. Trimming removed 4 bases at V and 2 bases at J, with 9 bases between. Germline V lookup: CDR1 MDHEN, CDR2 SYDVKM. The CDR3 runs to 13 residues. The CDR3 protein is CASSSVQAYEQYF. The CDR3 DNA sequence: TGTGCCAGCAGTTCGGTCCAGGCCTACGAGCAGTACTTC. Full variable domain (outside the CDR3, taken from reference TRBV28 and TRBJ2-7): DVKVTQSSRYLVKRTGEKVFLECVQDMDHENMFWYRQDPGLGLRLIYFSYDVKMKEKGDIPEGYSVSREKKERFSLILESASTNQTSMYLCASSSVQAYEQYFGPGTRLTVT.

The chain recombines TRBV5-1 with TRBJ2-1, with TRBD2 matching over 7 bases. This CDR3 spans 17 amino acids. From germline, CDR1 is SGHRS and CDR2 YFSETQ. With 0 bases clipped from V and 8 bases from J, the junction kept 14 bases outside the gene matches. The CDR3 loop is CASSLAGTWGGMDEQFF. The CDR3 nucleotides read TGCGCCAGCAGCTTGGCCGGGACCTGGGGAGGGATGGATGAGCAGTTCTTC.

This rearrangement joins TRBV10-3 to TRBJ1-1; unclear D gene. This CDR3 has 13 amino acids. Germline assignment: CDR1 ENHRY and CDR2 SYGVKD. V lost 5 bases and J 2 bases, leaving 9 bases between the germline ends. The CDR3 loop is CAISPGENTEAFF. CDR3 bases: TGTGCCATCAGTCCCGGGGAAAACACTGAAGCTTTCTTT.

This chain uses TRBV29-1 with TRBJ2-1; 16 bases map to TRBD2. CDR1 is SQVTM and CDR2 is ANQGSEA in the germline V gene. The trim removed 6 bases at V and 3 bases at J, leaving 11 bases unmatched. The CDR3 is made up of 18 amino acids. CDR3 nucleotide sequence: TGCAGCGTATCCGACCCGGGACTAGCGGGAGGGGACTACAATGAGCAGTTCTTC. It encodes CSVSDPGLAGGDYNEQFF.

This clone was seen more than once but under ten times. This chain connects TRBV29-1 to TRBJ2-1, with TRBD1 matching over 7 bases. V lost 7 bases and J lost 2; bases outside the gene matches: 8. The CDR3 contains 14 residues. Per germline, CDR1 SQVTM and CDR2 ANQGSEA. The CDR3 sequence is CSGKDRDTYNEQFF. As DNA, the CDR3 is TGCAGCGGGAAAGACAGGGACACCTACAATGAGCAGTTCTTC.

The V gene is TRBV9, the J gene TRBJ2-3; either TRBD1 or TRBD2 may fit D (5 bases each). V lost 4 bases and J lost 5, with 23 bases in between. CDR1 is SGDLS and CDR2 is YYNGEE in the germline V gene. CDR3 length equals 17 residues. DNA for the CDR3: TGTGCCAGCAGCCCCCGTTGGGGCGGGTTGAGGGGAGATACGCAGTATTTT. This translates into CASSPRWGGLRGDTQYF.

The chain is built from TRBV19 and TRBJ2-5; D is undetermined. This CDR3 contains 14 residues. Germline V gene sequence: CDR1 LNHDA, CDR2 SQIVND (reference sequence). V was trimmed by 8 bases and J by 2 bases, leaving 15 bases between them. The CDR3 protein is CASSWRLNQETQYF. CDR3 DNA sequence: TGTGCCAGTTCGTGGAGACTCAATCAAGAGACCCAGTACTTC.

The chain couples TRBV5-1 to TRBJ2-7; D is unresolved. Germline V CDR1 and CDR2: SGHRS, YFSETQ. This CDR3 region has 12 residues. The germline V and J ends were trimmed by 5 bases and 6 bases, with 12 bases remaining between them. For the CDR3, the DNA is TGCGCCAGCAGTTACGATCTTCTCGAGCAGTACTTC. Translating it yields CASSYDLLEQYF.

This chain links TRBV7-7 with TRBJ2-1; D is perhaps TRBD1 or TRBD2 (5 bases each). Trimming shortened V by 5 bases and J by 5 bases, and 10 bases separated the two germline ends. The CDR3 runs to 13 residues. Germline CDR1 reads SSHAT; CDR2 reads FNYEAQ (reference sequence). The CDR3 bases are TGTGCCAGCAGCCTCGGGACGGACAATGAGCAGTTCTTC. Translating gives CASSLGTDNEQFF.

The rearrangement links TRBV2 to TRBJ2-7; D not certain. V lost 7 bases to trimming and J lost 1 base, with 8 bases between them. Germline assignment: CDR1 SNHLY and CDR2 FYNNEI. This CDR3 comprises 12 residues. This CDR3 is CASKSGSYEQYF. CDR3 in DNA: TGTGCCAGCAAGTCCGGATCCTACGAGCAGTACTTC.

The chain uses TRBV5-6 and TRBJ2-5; D gene ambiguous. There are 12 residues in the CDR3. V was pared by 4 bases and J by 5 bases, with 9 bases between. Germline loops: CDR1 SGHDT, CDR2 YYEEEE. CDR3 protein: CASSPWAETQYF. For the CDR3, the DNA is TGTGCCAGCAGCCCCTGGGCCGAGACCCAGTACTTC.

The chain employs TRBV13 and TRBJ1-1; 8 positions match TRBD1. V was clipped by 5 bases and J by 1 base; unmatched bases: 3. Germline V CDR1 and CDR2: PRHDT, FYEKMQ (reference sequence). The CDR3 is 14 amino acids. The CDR3 DNA reads as TGTGCCAGCAGCCAGACAGGGGCGAACACTGAAGCTTTCTTT. It specifies CASSQTGANTEAFF.

The chain is built from TRBV7-2 and TRBJ1-5; D unclear. V shed 7 bases and J shed 5 bases, with 15 bases lying between them. Germline assignment: CDR1 SGHTA and CDR2 FQGNSA. The CDR3 has 14 amino acids. The DNA of the CDR3 is TGTGCCAGCACCAGCCGCGTCACCGATCAGCCCCAGCATTTT. This translates into CASTSRVTDQPQHF.

The chain employs TRBV15 and TRBJ1-2; no clear D gene. This CDR3 contains 15 residues. V lost 0 bases, J lost 7 bases, and 15 bases lay in between. Germline CDR1 is LNHNV and CDR2 is YYDKDF (reference sequence). In DNA form, the CDR3 reads TGTGCCACCAGCAGAGATCCGACTCACGGTGGTGGCTACACCTTC. As protein: CATSRDPTHGGGYTF.

The chain combines TRBV25-1 with TRBJ2-3; 7 bases agree with TRBD1. Germline CDR1 reads MGHDK; CDR2 reads SYGVNS. V was clipped by 3 bases and J by 4 bases; unmatched bases: 4. This CDR3 spans 14 amino acids. For the CDR3, the DNA is TGTGCCAGCAGTGATCCCACAGGGGCAGATACGCAGTATTTT. Translated, it gives CASSDPTGADTQYF.

This clone was seen a single time. V and J are TRBV28 and TRBJ2-1; 8 nucleotides agree with TRBD2. V was pared by 10 bases and J by 8 bases, with 25 bases of the junction left unmatched. Germline V lookup: CDR1 MDHEN, CDR2 SYDVKM. This CDR3 spans 18 amino acids. Here the CDR3 DNA reads TGTGCCACCTCCCCGGTCCCCCGAGCGGGAGTTCAGTCACATGAGCAGTTCTTC. Translating it yields CATSPVPRAGVQSHEQFF.

The rearrangement links TRBV5-1 to TRBJ1-2, with D perhaps matching TRBD1 (6 bases). The CDR3 extends over 16 amino acids. Per the germline V gene, CDR1 is SGHRS and CDR2 is YFSETQ. V was cut by 0 bases and J by 1 base, with 13 bases left in between. The CDR3 sequence is CASSLEGQTFNYGYTF. The CDR3 DNA reads as TGCGCCAGCAGCTTGGAAGGACAGACCTTTAACTATGGCTACACCTTC.

This clone appeared a single time. The chain employs TRBV29-1 and TRBJ2-6, with D unclear. The CDR3 runs to 13 residues. Per germline, CDR1 SQVTM and CDR2 ANQGSEA. V was trimmed by 0 bases and J by 3 bases, leaving 3 bases between them. The CDR3 here is CSVEDRGANVLTF. The DNA for the CDR3 is TGCAGCGTTGAAGATCGTGGGGCCAACGTCCTGACTTTC.

The rearrangement links TRBV7-9 to TRBJ2-3; 9 bases fit TRBD2. V lost 3 bases to trimming and J lost 4 bases; unmatched junction nucleotides: 5. Germline V gene sequence: CDR1 SEHNR, CDR2 FQNEAQ (reference sequence). This CDR3 has 15 amino acids. In nucleotides, the CDR3 is TGTGCCAGCAGCTTGGTAGCGGGAGCCGCAGATACGCAGTATTTT. This gives the protein CASSLVAGAADTQYF.

The chain joins TRBV4-2 to TRBJ2-3; perhaps TRBD2 as D (6 bases). Germline CDR1 LGHNA, CDR2 YNFKEQ. This CDR3 spans 13 amino acids. V was clipped by 4 bases and J by 5 bases, with 10 bases between them. This chain's CDR3 is CASSPRRGDTQYF. The CDR3 DNA follows: TGTGCCAGCAGCCCCCGGAGGGGAGATACGCAGTATTTT.